The rows below give T cell receptor beta chains drawn from one sample of a study of patients and donors after allogeneic stem cell transplantation. TCRdb re-analysed the RT-PCR reads in MiXCR, keeping a single row per CDR3 protein. The table records about a million distinct CDR3 sequences, about a sixth of them present only once. Sequenced input: blood, either unsorted or a sorted T cell fraction (not recorded which). The receptors here all came from a human donor who was either an allogeneic HSCT recipient or a stem cell or donor lymphocyte infusion donor (not recorded which). It is not recorded whose cells these are; they may come from a transplant donor. Each CDR3 is given with its conserved first and last residue. D genes are given only for firm matches. Where a row states a size, it is once, few, many or the class of an expanded clone; other rows omit it.

>NA|TRBJ2-3|TRBV5-1|18|NA
CASSLGRLSKPPTDTQYF
TGCGCCAGCAGCTTGGGACGCTTGTCGAAGCCACCCACAGATACGCAGTATTTT
>NA|TRBJ2-7|TRBV14|17|NA
CASSLPGGWGLGYEQYF
TGTGCCAGCAGCCTACCTGGGGGCTGGGGTCTGGGCTACGAGCAGTACTTC
>NA|TRBJ1-1|TRBV5-1|13|NA
CASSPGGPLSAFF
TGCGCCAGCAGCCCTGGTGGACCCCTGTCAGCTTTCTTT
>few|TRBJ2-3|TRBV14|11|NA
CASSQANTQYF
TGTGCCAGCAGCCAAGCTAATACGCAGTATTTT
>NA|TRBJ2-2|TRBV5-1|16|NA
CASSLVIAANTGELFF
TGCGCCAGCAGCTTGGTTATAGCGGCGAACACCGGGGAGCTGTTTTTT
>few|TRBJ2-1|TRBV20-1|16|TRBD2
CSARDLNSGSMNEQFF
TGCAGTGCTAGAGATCTGAACAGCGGGAGTATGAATGAGCAGTTCTTC
>few|TRBJ1-1|TRBV20-1|13|NA
CSARPDRNTEAFF
TGCAGTGCTAGACCCGACAGGAACACTGAAGCTTTCTTT
>few|TRBJ2-1|TRBV12-3/TRBV12-4|14|NA
CASNSGKISHEQFF
TGTGCCAGCAACTCCGGGAAGATTTCGCATGAGCAGTTCTTC
>few|TRBJ2-5|TRBV15|17|NA
CATSSPFGTSFRETQYF
TGTGCCACCAGCAGTCCTTTCGGGACATCTTTTCGAGAGACCCAGTACTTC
>NA|TRBJ1-1|TRBV27|14|NA
CASSLDLDGTEAFF
TGTGCCAGCAGTTTAGACCTTGATGGAACTGAAGCTTTCTTT
>few|TRBJ2-5|TRBV29-1|16|TRBD1
CSVPSRGTGAQETQYF
TGCAGCGTCCCCTCGAGGGGGACAGGGGCGCAAGAGACCCAGTACTTC
>NA|TRBJ1-6|TRBV7-9|15|TRBD1
CASSPPGQNNSPPHF
TGTGCCAGCAGCCCACCGGGACAGAATAATTCACCCCCCCACTTT
>few|TRBJ1-2|TRBV6-2/TRBV6-3|11|NA
CASSAYDGYTF
TGTGCCAGCAGTGCGTACGATGGCTACACCTTC
>few|TRBJ2-7|TRBV10-2|16|NA
CASTRGGGRESYEQYF
TGCGCCAGCACTCGTGGGGGCGGGCGAGAATCCTACGAGCAGTACTTC
>NA|TRBJ1-2|TRBV7-3|16|NA
CASSPHQYGQSSSYTF
TGTGCCAGCAGCCCCCACCAGTACGGACAGTCATCAAGCTACACCTTC
>few|TRBJ2-7|TRBV20-1|11|NA
CSAAYPYEQYF
TGCAGTGCTGCCTACCCCTACGAGCAGTACTTC
>few|TRBJ2-1|TRBV9|19|NA
CASSAGPNPPLSSYNEQFF
TGTGCCAGCAGCGCGGGACCGAATCCGCCTTTAAGCTCCTACAATGAGCAGTTCTTC
>NA|TRBJ2-1|TRBV30|12|NA
CAWSRRTNEQFF
TGTGCCTGGAGTCGCCGGACCAATGAGCAGTTCTTC
>NA|TRBJ2-2|TRBV11-2|12|NA
CASSWGYGELFF
TGTGCCAGCAGCTGGGGGTACGGGGAGCTGTTTTTT
>few|TRBJ2-2|TRBV4-2|14|NA
CASSPNWIAGELFF
TGTGCCAGCAGCCCCAATTGGATCGCCGGGGAGCTGTTTTTT
>NA|TRBJ1-1|TRBV2|15|TRBD1
CASSEEEGANTEAFF
TGTGCCAGCAGTGAAGAAGAGGGGGCGAACACTGAAGCTTTCTTT
>NA|TRBJ1-2|TRBV7-8|15|NA
CASSLGRWGNYGYTF
TGTGCCAGCAGCTTAGGGCGGTGGGGGAACTATGGCTACACCTTC
>NA|TRBJ2-7|TRBV20-1|12|TRBD1
CSAKDRLYEQYF
TGCAGTGCAAAGGACAGGCTCTACGAGCAGTACTTC
>NA|TRBJ2-1|TRBV6-2/TRBV6-3|16|NA
CASSYRLALIGDEQFF
TGTGCCAGCAGTTACCGGCTAGCCCTGATCGGGGATGAGCAGTTCTTC
>few|TRBJ2-5|TRBV12-3/TRBV12-4|15|NA
CASSLGREPQETQYF
TGTGCCAGCAGTTTAGGCAGGGAACCTCAAGAGACCCAGTACTTC
>NA|TRBJ2-1|TRBV11-2|15|TRBD1
CASSLGAKGAGEQFF
TGTGCCAGCAGCTTAGGCGCAAAGGGGGCTGGTGAGCAGTTCTTC
>many|TRBJ2-7|TRBV29-1|14|NA
CSVGPPTGLYEQYF
TGCAGCGTTGGCCCCCCTACAGGGTTGTACGAGCAGTACTTC
>few|TRBJ2-5|TRBV11-2|16|NA
CASSLGARVGKETQYF
TGTGCCAGCAGCTTAGGCGCACGCGTCGGCAAAGAGACCCAGTACTTC
>NA|TRBJ1-6|TRBV3-1|14|NA
CASSRTAVGLALHF
TGTGCCAGCAGCCGAACAGCGGTTGGTTTGGCCCTCCACTTT
>NA|TRBJ1-1|TRBV10-3|15|TRBD1
CAITPTGGQNTEAFF
TGTGCCATCACCCCGACAGGGGGCCAGAACACTGAAGCTTTCTTT